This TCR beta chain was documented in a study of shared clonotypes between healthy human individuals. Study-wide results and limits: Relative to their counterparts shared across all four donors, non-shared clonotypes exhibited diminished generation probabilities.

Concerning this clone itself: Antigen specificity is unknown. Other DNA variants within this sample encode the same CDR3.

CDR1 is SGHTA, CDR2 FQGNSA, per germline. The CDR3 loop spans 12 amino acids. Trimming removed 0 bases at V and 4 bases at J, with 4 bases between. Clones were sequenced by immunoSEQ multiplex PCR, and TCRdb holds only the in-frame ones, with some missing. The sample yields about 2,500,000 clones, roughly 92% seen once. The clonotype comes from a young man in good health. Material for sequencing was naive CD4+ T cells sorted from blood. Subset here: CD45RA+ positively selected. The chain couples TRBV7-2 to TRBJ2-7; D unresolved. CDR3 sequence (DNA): TGTGCCAGCAGCTTAGCTCCATACGAGCAGTACTTC. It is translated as CASSLAPYEQYF.